The T cell receptor beta chain under discussion was sequenced for a study of OX40 agonist ivuxolimab in advanced cancers. With regard to the full study: The costimulatory receptor OX40 (CD134) was targeted by ivuxolimab, a fully human IgG2 agonistic monoclonal antibody. Intravenous ivuxolimab was administered to patients every 2 weeks at six dose levels: 0.01, 0.1, 0.3, 1.5, 3 and 10 mg/kg. Of the approximately 50 dose-escalation patients, hepatocellular carcinoma was present in 19, melanoma in around 15, renal cell carcinoma in 9 and head and neck cancer in 9. The dose-escalation cohort was roughly 87% male with a mean age of approximately 59 years, ranging from about 23 to 85. Patients were allowed to have had prior anti-PD-1, anti-PD-L1 or anti-CTLA-4 therapy, and roughly 40% of the dose-escalation patients had previously received checkpoint inhibitors. Partial responses occurred in three dose-escalation patients, of whom one had hepatocellular carcinoma and two had cutaneous melanoma. The point of sequencing TCRbeta in the periphery was to test whether ivuxolimab changed TCR sequence diversity and drove clonal T-cell expansion. The paper reports the monotherapy dose-escalation portion (N ≈ 50 patients) of the phase I ivuxolimab trial.

Results the study describes overall, beyond this receptor: Low levels of normalized T-cell clonal expansion were also seen in some nonresponding patients. In partial responders in the 0.1-3.0 mg/kg groups, normalized peripheral clonal expansion was found to be among the lowest, especially among CD8+ T cells. The antigen specificity of the peripheral T cells that underwent clonal expansion was not determined. After ivuxolimab, expanded clones were on average more numerous among CD8+ T cells than among CD4+ T cells. At doses of 0.1 to 3.0 mg/kg, clonal expansion of both CD4+ and CD8+ blood T cells was observed from baseline to week 6.

About this clone itself: No cognate antigen has been identified for it. No clone much larger than this one lies a single base away; base qualities are absent.

The trial excluded patients who had a history of autoimmune disease or who were on systemic immunosuppression. Peripheral blood for TCR sequencing was collected from all dose cohorts at baseline, on cycle 4 day 1, and on cycle 7 day 1. Samples were obtained from an open-label, multicenter, first-in-human phase I dose-escalation trial of ivuxolimab. Adults with locally advanced or metastatic head and neck squamous cell, hepatocellular, melanoma or renal cell carcinoma were enrolled in the trial. Before TCR sequencing, CD4+ and CD8+ T cells were separately sorted from peripheral blood. To sequence the TCRbeta CDR3 region, genomic DNA was isolated from the sorted cells. TCRbeta CDR3 regions were sequenced using the immunoSEQ Assay. TCRdb carries this immuneACCESS record with in-frame sequences only. Its versions omit some clonotypes, under half of them owing to an unresolved V gene in the studies checked, with the rest unexplained. Counted in this sample were 55,000 to 80,000 clones; approximately 80% of them appeared once. The ten largest clonotypes hold about 5.5% of the sample.

V and J are trimmed by 6 bases and 3 bases, and the gene matches miss 4 bases of the junction. Via the germline V gene, CDR1 is MNHNS and CDR2 SASEGT. The CDR3 holds 13 amino acids from the cysteine to the phenylalanine. Of all the DNA, just the CDR3 is kept, 39 bases in frame from base 1. The V gene is TRBV6-1 and the J gene is TRBJ1-1, with 7 middle bases fitting TRBD1. Specimen: CD4+ or CD8+ T cells sorted from blood, collected in a trial of the OX40 agonist ivuxolimab. The TCR originated in an adult with an advanced solid tumor such as melanoma, head and neck, liver or kidney cancer. The CDR3 in this case is CASRVDRDTEAFF. The DNA reads TGTGCCAGCAGGGTTGACAGGGACACTGAAGCTTTCTTT.